Listed here are 14 T cell receptor beta chains from one sample, sequenced in a study of cytomegalovirus exposure and HLA in healthy donors. PCR primers comprised 60 Vbeta and 13 Jbeta primers. Profiling relied on immunoSEQ multiplex PCR, and the TCRdb table lists in-frame clones only, not all of them. The sample has roughly 160,000 clones; around 72% are singletons. Material for sequencing was PBMCs. These receptors were taken from a female donor in good health and CMV-seronegative.

The chain carries TRBV7-2 and TRBJ2-7, with D possibly matching TRBD2 (5 bases). The CDR3 contains 17 residues. The germline gives CDR1 SGHTA, CDR2 FQGNSA. V was pared by 2 bases and J by 4 bases, with 21 bases between. The CDR3 reads CASSLRNPRSDSYEQYF. DNA for the CDR3: TGTGCCAGCAGCTTACGGAACCCCCGTTCGGACTCATACGAGCAGTACTTC.

The rearrangement uses TRBV4-3 and TRBJ2-3; 8 bases fit TRBD1. The ends lost 0 bases at V and 2 bases at J; junction bases unmatched: 4. The CDR3 runs 16 residues. Germline assignment: CDR1 LGHNA and CDR2 YSLEER. The CDR3 bases are TGCGCCAGCAGCCAAGAACAGGGGGTACCCACAGATACGCAGTATTTT. This gives the protein CASSQEQGVPTDTQYF.

This chain connects TRBV4-1 to TRBJ1-4; a possible D gene is TRBD1 (6 bases). Per germline, CDR1 MGHRA and CDR2 YSYEKL. This CDR3 is 12 amino acids long. The germline V and J ends were trimmed by 7 bases and 10 bases, with 13 bases remaining between them. The CDR3 nucleotides read TGCGCCAGCACACACAGGGATGGAAAACTGTTTTTT. It codes for CASTHRDGKLFF.

The rearrangement joins TRBV7-2 to TRBJ1-5, with 7 positions matching TRBD1. V dropped 5 bases and J dropped 5; count of bases not matched to a gene: 6. CDR1 and CDR2 from the germline V gene are SGHTA and FQGNSA. The CDR3 consists of 14 residues. CDR3 nucleotides: TGTGCCAGCAGCCCTCGGGGGACAGATCAGCCCCAGCATTTT. Its translation is CASSPRGTDQPQHF.

The chain carries TRBV10-1 and TRBJ1-1; TRBD1 is a possible D gene (5 bases). Trimming removed 0 bases from V and 9 bases from J, with 11 bases in between. Germline values: CDR1 WNHNN, CDR2 SYGVQD (reference sequence). This CDR3 contains 13 residues. The CDR3 sequence: CASSESVGGKAFF. Written as DNA, the CDR3 is TGCGCCAGCAGTGAGTCGGTCGGGGGAAAAGCTTTCTTT.

This clone was counted a single time. The V gene is TRBV28, the J gene TRBJ2-1, with a tentative D call TRBD2 (5 bases). V was cut by 6 bases and J by 0 bases, with 12 bases left in between. This CDR3 has 15 amino acids. CDR1 is MDHEN and CDR2 is SYDVKM in the germline V gene. CDR3 region: CASSLTSFSYNEQFF. CDR3 nucleotide sequence: TGTGCCAGCAGCCTCACTAGTTTCTCCTACAATGAGCAGTTCTTC. Together with reference TRBV28 and TRBJ2-1, the CDR3 gives the full variable domain: DVKVTQSSRYLVKRTGEKVFLECVQDMDHENMFWYRQDPGLGLRLIYFSYDVKMKEKGDIPEGYSVSREKKERFSLILESASTNQTSMYLCASSLTSFSYNEQFFGPGTRLTVL.

As DNA, the CDR3 is TGTGCCAGCAGTCCCAGACAGGGGCCCGGGGAGCTGTTTTTT. Its translation is CASSPRQGPGELFF. This chain connects TRBV6-5 to TRBJ2-2; 8 nucleotides line up with TRBD1. Germline CDR1 reads MNHEY; CDR2 reads SVGAGI. After removal of 5 bases from V and 6 bases from J, the junction contained 5 bases not matched to a gene. The CDR3 is 14 amino acids.

V is TRBV4-1 and J is TRBJ2-7; D perhaps matches TRBD1 (5 bases). The V gene's germline CDR1 is MGHRA and CDR2 YSYEKL. The CDR3 consists of 16 residues. Trimming took 1 base from V and 4 from J, leaving 17 bases between them. The CDR3 here is CASSQVLGAVLYEQYF. The CDR3 nucleotides are TGCGCCAGCAGCCAAGTTCTAGGGGCAGTACTTTACGAGCAGTACTTC.

The chain has TRBV29-1 and TRBJ2-3, with D unclear. Germline V gene sequence: CDR1 SQVTM, CDR2 ANQGSEA. Trimming pared 3 bases from V and 0 bases from J, leaving 10 bases between. The CDR3 sequence is 14 residues long. This CDR3 is CSVDSNLSTDTQYF. The CDR3 DNA reads as TGCAGCGTTGACTCCAATCTAAGCACAGATACGCAGTATTTT.

Only one count was recorded for this clone. This chain uses TRBV27 with TRBJ2-5; D possibly corresponds to TRBD2 (7 bases). Trimming pared 5 bases from V and 5 bases from J, leaving 18 bases between. Germline V gene data show CDR1 as MNHEY and CDR2 as SMNVEV (reference sequence). The CDR3 spans 15 residues. Written as DNA, the CDR3 is TGTGCCAGCAGTCCCGGGCGGGGGCGGGGGGAGACCCAGTACTTC. Its protein product is CASSPGRGRGETQYF.

The rearrangement uses TRBV9 and TRBJ2-5; 10 bases map to TRBD2. The CDR3 has 15 residues. V was clipped by 0 bases and J by 4 bases; unmatched bases: 3. Germline-derived CDR1 and CDR2 are SGDLS and YYNGEE. CDR3 amino acids: CASSVEAGGRETQYF. DNA of the CDR3: TGTGCCAGCAGCGTAGAAGCGGGAGGGCGAGAGACCCAGTACTTC.

This clone appeared a few times. V gene TRBV5-4 combines with J gene TRBJ1-5, with 10 bases lining up with TRBD1. Germline-derived CDR1 and CDR2 are SGHNT and YYREEE (reference sequence). V lost 4 bases to trimming and J lost 6 bases; unmatched junction nucleotides: 7. The CDR3 loop spans 15 amino acids. CDR3 region: CASSPGTGESQPQHF. CDR3 nucleotides: TGTGCCAGCAGCCCCGGGACAGGGGAGAGTCAGCCCCAGCATTTT.

Points on this clone: One end of the junction varies from germline; a read error may be responsible. The sample has other DNA sequences that encode this CDR3 too. The rearrangement uses TRBV6-1 and TRBJ1-2; 7 bases are a match to TRBD1. Germline V gives CDR1 MNHNS, CDR2 SASEGT. This CDR3 region has 19 residues. The CDR3 sequence is CASSKAPGTASLYNYGYTF. As DNA, the CDR3 is TGCGCCAGCAGTAAAGCTCCGGGGACAGCAAGTCTTTATAACTATGGCTACACCTTC.

The table lists this clone with a count of one. The chain links TRBV18 to TRBJ1-6, with D uncertain. V lost 3 bases and J 10 bases, leaving 13 bases between the germline ends. The CDR3 runs to 14 residues. CDR1 is KGHSH, CDR2 LQKENI, per germline. The CDR3 protein is CASSPQVNRSPLHF. The CDR3 DNA reads as TGTGCCAGCTCACCCCAGGTTAACCGGTCACCCCTCCACTTT.